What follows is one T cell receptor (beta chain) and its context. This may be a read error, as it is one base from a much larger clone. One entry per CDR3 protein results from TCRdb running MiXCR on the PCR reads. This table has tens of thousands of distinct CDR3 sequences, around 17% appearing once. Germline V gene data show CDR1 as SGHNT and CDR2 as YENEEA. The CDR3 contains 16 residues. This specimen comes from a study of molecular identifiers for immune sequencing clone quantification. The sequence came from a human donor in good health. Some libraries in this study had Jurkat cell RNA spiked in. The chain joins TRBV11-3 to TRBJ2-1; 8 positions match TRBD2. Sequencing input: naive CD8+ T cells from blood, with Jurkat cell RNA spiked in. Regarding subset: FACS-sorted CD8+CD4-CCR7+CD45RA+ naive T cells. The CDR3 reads CACSLPLFSGNNEQFF. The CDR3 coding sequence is TGTGCCTGCAGCTTACCCCTGTTTAGCGGGAACAATGAGCAGTTCTTC. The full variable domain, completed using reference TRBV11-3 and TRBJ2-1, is EAGVVQSPRYKIIEKKQPVAFWCNPISGHNTLYWYLQNLGQGPELLIRYENEEAVDDSQLPKDRFSAERLKGVDSTLKIQPAELGDSAVYLCACSLPLFSGNNEQFFGPGTRLTVL.